Following are 24 T cell receptor beta chains from one sample sequenced in a study of cytomegalovirus exposure and HLA in healthy donors (dated by TCRdb to the late 2010s). The library was produced with the immunoSEQ multiplex PCR assay. TCRdb obtained this table from immuneACCESS and retained in-frame rearrangements with V and J assigned. These tables miss some clones; where compared with another copy, unresolved V genes account for less than half of the shortfall, and the remainder is unexplained. In this sample the table shows about 110,000 clones, 90% to 96% of which occur a single time. Approximately 0.67% of the sample is held by the ten biggest clonotypes. Sequencing was done on a sample of PBMCs. Receptors originate from a woman aged 18 to 35 in good health and CMV-seronegative.

The genes are TRBV2 and TRBJ2-7; 9 bases are shared with TRBD1. The CDR3 totals 14 residues. The germline gives CDR1 SNHLY, CDR2 FYNNEI. Trimming took 6 bases from V and 2 from J; bases not matched to a gene: 5. The DNA of the CDR3 is TGTGCCAGCAGCCCCGGGACAGGGACCTACGAGCAGTACTTC. Translated, it gives CASSPGTGTYEQYF.

This clone was counted a single time. This rearrangement joins TRBV20-1 to TRBJ2-5, with no clear D. The CDR3 is made up of 10 amino acids. Per germline, CDR1 DFQATT and CDR2 SNEGSKA (reference sequence). V was pared by 6 bases and J by 3 bases, with 5 bases between. The CDR3 DNA reads as TGCAGTGCCAATGAAGAGACCCAGTACTTC. Translation: CSANEETQYF.

The gene calls are TRBV27 and TRBJ2-1, with a tentative D call TRBD1 (5 bases). V lost 8 bases, J lost 4 bases, and 6 bases lay in between. The CDR3 is 11 amino acids. In germline, CDR1 is MNHEY, CDR2 SMNVEV (reference sequence). This chain's CDR3 is CASGAYNEQFF. The CDR3 bases are TGTGCCAGCGGGGCTTACAATGAGCAGTTCTTC.

The chain recombines TRBV11-3 with TRBJ1-6, with TRBD1 identical over 10 bases. This CDR3 is built from 14 residues. Trimming cost V 4 bases and J 7 bases; bases outside gene matches: 1. The germline V gene has CDR1 SGHNT and CDR2 YENEEA. CDR3 region: CASSSGQGNSPLHF. The CDR3 bases are TGTGCCAGCAGCTCGGGACAGGGGAATTCACCCCTCCACTTT.

The gene calls are TRBV19 and TRBJ1-5; TRBD1 agrees at 9 bases. The V segment lost 6 bases and the J segment 6 bases; nucleotides outside the gene matches: 6. The CDR3 length is 14 residues. Germline assignment: CDR1 LNHDA and CDR2 SQIVND (reference sequence). Here the CDR3 DNA reads TGTGCCAGTAGGAGCACAGGGGGCGGTCAGCCCCAGCATTTT. This translates into CASRSTGGGQPQHF.

V usage is TRBV27 and J usage is TRBJ1-2; no definite D call. The length of the CDR3 is 15 residues. Germline V gives CDR1 MNHEY, CDR2 SMNVEV (reference sequence). Trimming removed 2 bases at V and 6 bases at J, with 16 bases between. The CDR3 is CASSLAFSGYHGYTF. The CDR3 bases are TGTGCCAGCAGTTTAGCATTCTCGGGATACCATGGCTACACCTTC.

V gene TRBV6-5 combines with J gene TRBJ2-1; no reliable D call. Per the germline V gene, CDR1 is MNHEY and CDR2 is SVGAGI. Trimming removed 7 bases at V and 5 bases at J, with 6 bases between. This CDR3 spans 11 amino acids. The CDR3 nucleotides are TGTGCCAGCAAAACTAACAATGAGCAGTTCTTC. Translated, it gives CASKTNNEQFF.

The chain uses TRBV7-9 and TRBJ2-1; 7 bases align to TRBD1. Germline V gene sequence: CDR1 SEHNR, CDR2 FQNEAQ (reference sequence). Germline trimming cut 6 bases from V and 6 bases from J; bases unmatched to any gene: 11. The CDR3 sequence is 15 residues long. The CDR3 coding sequence is TGTGCCAGCAGGGGAGCGGACAGGCTGGCCAATGAGCAGTTCTTC. Its protein is CASRGADRLANEQFF.

The CDR3 region has the DNA TGTGCCAGCAGCCAAGCCGCTAGCGGGGAACAAGAGACCCAGTACTTC. Translating it yields CASSQAASGEQETQYF. This chain links TRBV4-2 with TRBJ2-5; 9 nucleotides align to TRBD2. V shed 1 base and J 2 bases; nucleotides not matched to a gene: 5. Germline CDR1 reads LGHNA; CDR2 reads YNFKEQ. CDR3 length equals 16 residues.

The chain joins TRBV7-2 to TRBJ1-6, with D unresolved. The CDR3 contains 15 residues. V lost 1 base, J lost 9 bases, and 13 bases lay in between. CDR1 is SGHTA, CDR2 FQGNSA, per germline. This CDR3 reads CASSLEQIRSSPLHF. In nucleotides, the CDR3 is TGTGCCAGCAGCTTAGAACAAATCCGGAGTTCACCCCTCCACTTT.

This clone is a singleton in its sample. CDR3 loop: CASSDGRYEQYF. CDR3 coding DNA: TGTGCCAGTAGTGATGGGCGCTACGAGCAGTACTTC. The rearrangement links TRBV19 to TRBJ2-7; no definite D call. Germline loops: CDR1 LNHDA, CDR2 SQIVND (reference sequence). The CDR3 has 12 amino acids. The ends were cut back, 5 bases at V and 3 bases at J, with 8 bases in the middle. The full variable domain, rest sourced from reference TRBV19 and TRBJ2-7, is DGGITQSPKYLFRKEGQNVTLSCEQNLNHDAMYWYRQDPGQGLRLIYYSQIVNDFQKGDIAEGYSVSREKKESFPLTVTSAQKNPTAFYLCASSDGRYEQYFGPGTRLTVT.

The chain joins TRBV18 to TRBJ1-5; D is perhaps TRBD1 (5 bases). Germline values: CDR1 KGHSH, CDR2 LQKENI. This CDR3 is built from 14 residues. The V end lost 6 bases, the J end lost 2 bases, and 11 bases lay between the germline ends. In DNA, the CDR3 is TGTGCCAGCTCGCCCAGGGATGGCAATCAGCCCCAGCATTTT. This encodes CASSPRDGNQPQHF.

The chain joins TRBV29-1 to TRBJ2-3; 7 bases align to TRBD1. The germline gives CDR1 SQVTM, CDR2 ANQGSEA. The CDR3 length is 16 residues. The junction had 14 bases not matched to a gene; V was cut back by 6 bases and J by 2 bases. The CDR3 coding sequence is TGCAGCGTCCGCTTACTCGACAGGGATTCCACAGATACGCAGTATTTT. As protein: CSVRLLDRDSTDTQYF.

The chain combines TRBV2 with TRBJ2-3, with a possible D match to TRBD1 (5 bases). Trimming shortened V by 2 bases and J by 4 bases, and 10 bases separated the two germline ends. Germline V gives CDR1 SNHLY, CDR2 FYNNEI. The CDR3 has 14 residues. The CDR3 spells CASSELQDPDTQYF. The CDR3 region has the DNA TGTGCCAGCAGTGAATTACAGGACCCAGATACGCAGTATTTT.

The chain recombines TRBV15 with TRBJ2-7, with 9 bases that match TRBD1. The CDR3 is made up of 14 amino acids. Germline trimming cut 4 bases from V and 2 bases from J; bases unmatched to any gene: 3. Germline CDR1 and CDR2: LNHNV and YYDKDF (reference sequence). CDR3 coding DNA: TGTGCCACCAGCAAAGGGACAGGGCCCTACGAGCAGTACTTC. Protein: CATSKGTGPYEQYF.

V gene TRBV5-6 combines with J gene TRBJ1-1, with 7 bases matching TRBD1. Germline V gene lookup returns CDR1 SGHDT and CDR2 YYEEEE. V was clipped by 3 bases and J by 1 base; unmatched bases: 6. This CDR3 has 15 residues. The CDR3 reads CASSYLTGPNTEAFF. The CDR3 DNA follows: TGTGCCAGCAGCTACCTGACAGGGCCGAACACTGAAGCTTTCTTT.

The chain combines TRBV4-3 with TRBJ1-4, with 7 bases matching TRBD1. CDR1 is LGHNA, CDR2 YSLEER, per germline. Trimming at V came to 1 base and at J to 14 bases, leaving 7 bases not matched to a gene. This CDR3 is 13 amino acids long. CDR3: CASSQGQGLRLFF. As DNA, the CDR3 is TGCGCCAGCAGCCAAGGACAGGGTCTCCGGCTGTTTTTT.

The rearrangement joins TRBV5-4 to TRBJ2-2; 14 positions agree with TRBD2. Germline assignment: CDR1 SGHNT and CDR2 YYREEE (reference sequence). Trimming cost V 4 bases and J 2 bases; bases outside gene matches: 7. There are 18 residues in the CDR3. DNA of the CDR3: TGTGCCAGCAGCCGACTAGCGGGGGGGAGTGAAAACACCGGGGAGCTGTTTTTT. Amino acid sequence: CASSRLAGGSENTGELFF.

This chain connects TRBV5-5 to TRBJ1-6; TRBD1 might be the D (5 bases). Trimming stripped 2 bases from V and 14 bases from J, with 20 bases between. The CDR3 totals 15 residues. The germline V gene has CDR1 SGHKS and CDR2 YYEKEE (reference sequence). The CDR3 region is CASSLIGYRPDTLHF. As DNA, the CDR3 is TGTGCCAGCAGCTTAATAGGATACCGGCCGGACACCCTCCACTTT.

The chain combines TRBV14 with TRBJ1-1; 7 nucleotides align to TRBD1. Germline values: CDR1 SGHDN, CDR2 FVKESK. The CDR3 is made up of 14 amino acids. With V trimmed by 6 bases and J by 1 base, 5 bases remained unmatched. The CDR3 sequence: CASRRTGKNTEAFF. For the CDR3, the DNA is TGTGCCAGCAGGAGGACAGGAAAGAACACTGAAGCTTTCTTT.

V and J are TRBV25-1 and TRBJ1-3; D is possibly TRBD1 (5 bases). CDR1 is MGHDK, CDR2 SYGVNS, per germline. Trimming removed 1 base from V and 5 bases from J, with 15 bases in between. The CDR3 has 16 residues. This CDR3 is CASSELDGGGRNTIYF. CDR3 DNA sequence: TGTGCCAGCAGTGAATTAGACGGCGGGGGTAGAAACACCATATATTTT.

The V gene is TRBV27, the J gene TRBJ1-2; 8 positions match TRBD1. Losses at the gene ends were 8 bases for V and 2 bases for J; bases not matched to a gene: 7. This CDR3 has 14 residues. Germline CDR1 reads MNHEY; CDR2 reads SMNVEV (reference sequence). The CDR3 DNA reads as TGTGCCAGCCGCCGGACAGGGATAAACTATGGCTACACCTTC. Translation: CASRRTGINYGYTF.

This chain links TRBV5-6 with TRBJ2-7, with 9 bases that match TRBD1. The germline gives CDR1 SGHDT, CDR2 YYEEEE. V shed 1 base, J shed 4 bases, and the junction held 6 bases outside the gene matches. The CDR3 length is 15 residues. CDR3 region: CASSLKRTGAYEQYF. As DNA, the CDR3 is TGTGCCAGCAGCTTGAAGAGGACAGGGGCTTACGAGCAGTACTTC.

CDR3 amino acids: CASSHTDRNNSPLHF. As DNA, the CDR3 is TGCGCCAGCAGCCATACGGACAGGAATAATTCACCCCTCCACTTT. V and J are TRBV4-1 and TRBJ1-6; 7 bases align to TRBD1. Per the germline V gene, CDR1 is MGHRA and CDR2 is YSYEKL. This CDR3 has 15 amino acids. The J segment lost 5 bases and the V segment lost 3 bases, leaving 4 bases of the junction unmatched.